This TCR beta chain was retrieved from a study of early T cells in non-severe SARS-CoV-2 infection. Study-level background: Sequencing input comprised bulk RNA from unsorted whole blood; chain pairing was not available.

This CDR3 contains 15 residues. Using its own MiXCR run on the 5' RACE reads, TCRdb lists one record per CDR3 protein. The sample gives under 85,000 distinct CDR3 sequences, around a tenth of which show up once; 4.5% to 6.5% is in the top ten. This clonotype has more than one count but fewer than ten. The chain joins TRBV3-2 to TRBJ2-1; the DNA was not compared with TRBD1, the D call given in the table. TRBV3-2 constitutes a pseudogene. The receptor comes from an adult who was a healthcare worker with PCR-confirmed SARS-CoV-2 infection or an uninfected control (not recorded which). The material sequenced was whole blood. The CDR3 nucleotides read TGTGCCAGCAGCACGGACAGGGGATCCTTGAATGAGCAGTTCTTC. It encodes CASSTDRGSLNEQFF.